This TCR beta chain comes out of a study of T cell responses to AZD1222 COVID-19 vaccine. A few counts support this clone. No antigen is known for it. Only in-frame clones appear in the TCRdb table, and some are missing; sequencing was by immunoSEQ multiplex PCR. The sample includes under 130,000 clones, about 85% of them seen just once. V was cut by 7 bases and J by 7 bases, with 25 bases left in between. There are 16 residues in the CDR3. In germline, CDR1 is LNHDA, CDR2 SQIVND (reference sequence). The study, taken as a whole, reports: Spike-specific TCR depth and breadth grew after two AZD1222 doses.

Timing groups of about 4 and about 12 weeks for second doses were pooled. Material: peripheral blood, obtained 28 days after the second AZD1222 dose. This sequence was found in an adult who received the AZD1222 COVID-19 vaccine. V usage is TRBV19 and J usage is TRBJ1-1, with TRBD1 as a possible D gene (5 bases). CDR3 amino acids: CASNNLGAARRGEAFF. CDR3 DNA sequence: TGTGCCAGTAACAACCTCGGGGCCGCGAGGCGCGGTGAAGCTTTCTTT. Combining the CDR3 with reference TRBV19 and TRBJ1-1 gives the whole variable domain DGGITQSPKYLFRKEGQNVTLSCEQNLNHDAMYWYRQDPGQGLRLIYYSQIVNDFQKGDIAEGYSVSREKKESFPLTVTSAQKNPTAFYLCASNNLGAARRGEAFFGQGTRLTVV.